These 13 T cell receptor beta chains came from one sample sequenced in a study of T cell repertoires in cytomegalovirus infection. No antigen is known for these receptors. MiXCR, applied by TCRdb to the reads, yields one record per CDR3 protein. The data show hundreds of thousands of distinct CDR3 sequences, around 29% seen once. This specimen consisted of cultured CD8+ T cells from PBMCs, obtained from culture after CMV antigen stimulation. Receptors were obtained from a human donor in good health (CMV status not recorded). Some clones in this sample may be carry-over from other donors' samples.

Only a few counts were recorded for this clonotype. The chain has TRBV4-3 and TRBJ2-3; D is uncertain. Germline V gives CDR1 LGHNA, CDR2 YSLEER. V was trimmed by 5 bases and J by 0 bases, leaving 12 bases between them. The CDR3 length is 15 residues. CDR3 sequence (DNA): TGCGCCAGCAGCGAGGAAAGATTTAGCACAGATACGCAGTATTTT. Translating it yields CASSEERFSTDTQYF.

The rearrangement links TRBV20-1 to TRBJ1-1; D gene uncertain. V lost 0 bases, J lost 0 bases, and 17 bases lay in between. In germline, CDR1 is DFQATT, CDR2 SNEGSKA (reference sequence). The length of the CDR3 is 17 residues. CDR3 protein: CSAREQGSFYMNTEAFF. DNA of the CDR3: TGCAGTGCTAGAGAACAAGGAAGTTTCTACATGAACACTGAAGCTTTCTTT.

This clonotype appeared a few times. V gene TRBV12-5 combines with J gene TRBJ2-7; D perhaps matches TRBD1 (6 bases). Germline values: CDR1 LGHNT, CDR2 FRNRAP. The CDR3 is 15 residues long. Deletions cut 5 bases from V and 5 bases from J, with 19 bases between. CDR3 protein: CASGTDRPDNHEQYF. CDR3 DNA: TGTGCTAGTGGTACAGACAGGCCAGACAACCACGAGCAGTACTTC.

This clonotype was observed a handful of times. The rearrangement links TRBV20-1 to TRBJ2-7; 12 bases are shared with TRBD2. V gave up 3 bases and J gave up 0 bases; unmatched junction bases: 3. CDR1 is DFQATT, CDR2 SNEGSKA, per germline (reference sequence). There are 15 residues in the CDR3. The CDR3 sequence is CSARTSGGVSYEQYF. The CDR3 bases are TGCAGTGCTAGGACTAGCGGGGGCGTCTCCTACGAGCAGTACTTC.

This clonotype was detected only a few times. V and J are TRBV6-2 or TRBV6-3 and TRBJ2-3; 9 positions agree with TRBD1. The V and J ends lost 2 bases and 3 bases, in that order; junction bases with no gene match: 6. The CDR3 extends over 16 amino acids. CDR1 and CDR2 (germline): MNHEY, SVGEGT. For the CDR3, the DNA is TGTGCCAGCAGTTACGAGACAGGGGGGAGTACAGATACGCAGTATTTT. Residues: CASSYETGGSTDTQYF.

J is TRBJ2-5 and V is TRBV6-6; D is undetermined. Germline V gene lookup returns CDR1 MNHNY and CDR2 SVGAGI (reference sequence). This CDR3 has 14 residues. Between the trimmed V and J ends, which lost 0 bases and 6 bases, there was a span of 11 bases. The DNA of the CDR3 is TGTGCCAGCAGTTACTCGGGCCACTGGCAGACCCAGTACTTC. Protein sequence: CASSYSGHWQTQYF.

This clonotype was counted a few times. The J gene is TRBJ1-1, the V gene TRBV2, with D maybe TRBD1 (5 bases). This CDR3 is 13 amino acids long. Trimming stripped 2 bases from V and 6 bases from J, with 10 bases between. Germline CDR1 reads SNHLY; CDR2 reads FYNNEI. The DNA for the CDR3 is TGTGCCAGCAGTGAATTGGGGGGTGCTGAAGCTTTCTTT. As protein: CASSELGGAEAFF. The whole variable domain, remainder taken from reference TRBV2 and TRBJ1-1, is EPEVTQTPSHQVTQMGQEVILRCVPISNHLYFYWYRQILGQKVEFLVSFYNNEISEKSEIFDDQFSVERPDGSNFTLKIRSTKLEDSAMYFCASSELGGAEAFFGQGTRLTVV.

In DNA form, the CDR3 reads TGTGCCAGCAGCCACCGGGACAGTCGAACGGAGGCTTTCTTT. It encodes CASSHRDSRTEAFF. The rearrangement uses TRBV7-9 and TRBJ1-1; 7 bases match TRBD1. Looked up from germline, CDR1 is SEHNR and CDR2 is FQNEAQ (reference sequence). V shed 5 bases and J 11 bases; nucleotides not matched to a gene: 14. The length of the CDR3 is 14 residues.

This clonotype showed up many times. The rearrangement uses TRBV7-8 and TRBJ2-1; a possible D gene is TRBD2 (5 bases). The germline gives CDR1 SGHVS, CDR2 FQNEAQ. V was cut by 5 bases and J by 4 bases, with 15 bases left in between. The CDR3 is 15 residues long. The CDR3 nucleotides read TGTGCCAGCAGCCCGTCTAGCATCCTGTACAATGAGCAGTTCTTC. It yields the protein CASSPSSILYNEQFF.

Only a few counts were recorded for this clonotype. This rearrangement joins TRBV6-8 to TRBJ1-1, with TRBD1 matching over 7 bases. V lost 6 bases and J lost 4; bases outside the gene matches: 5. The germline V gene has CDR1 MNHGY and CDR2 SAAAGT. This CDR3 has 13 amino acids. CDR3 bases: TGTGCCAGCAGAGATGGGACAGCCACTGAAGCTTTCTTT. Its protein product is CASRDGTATEAFF.

The CDR3 DNA follows: TGTGCCAGCAGCTTAACGAGGAGGGGGCCGGGCAATGAGCAGTTCTTC. Residues: CASSLTRRGPGNEQFF. This chain uses TRBV7-3 with TRBJ2-1, with D perhaps matching TRBD1 (7 bases). This CDR3 has 16 residues. The V gene's germline CDR1 is SGHTA and CDR2 FQGTGA. V lost 0 bases to trimming and J lost 6 bases, with 15 bases between them.

On this clonotype: This clone may be a read error of a much larger clone one base away. V usage is TRBV7-6 and J usage is TRBJ2-1, with D maybe TRBD1 (7 bases). Trimming cost V 1 base and J 6 bases, with 16 bases left between them. The germline CDR1 and CDR2 sequences are SGHVS and FNYEAQ. The CDR3 loop spans 16 amino acids. The CDR3 loop is CASSLVGRGAFNEQFF. For the CDR3, the DNA is TGTGCCAGCAGCTTAGTAGGCAGGGGGGCCTTCAATGAGCAGTTCTTC.

The chain employs TRBV19 and TRBJ2-4; D ambiguous. This CDR3 has 12 amino acids. The V end was cut by 10 bases, the J end by 6 bases, with 13 bases between. Germline loops: CDR1 LNHDA, CDR2 SQIVND (reference sequence). CDR3 nucleotide sequence: TGTGCCACCGCTGGTTCCAGAAACATTCAGTACTTC. Translated: CATAGSRNIQYF. The whole variable domain, filled in from reference TRBV19 and TRBJ2-4, reads DGGITQSPKYLFRKEGQNVTLSCEQNLNHDAMYWYRQDPGQGLRLIYYSQIVNDFQKGDIAEGYSVSREKKESFPLTVTSAQKNPTAFYLCATAGSRNIQYFGAGTRLSVL.